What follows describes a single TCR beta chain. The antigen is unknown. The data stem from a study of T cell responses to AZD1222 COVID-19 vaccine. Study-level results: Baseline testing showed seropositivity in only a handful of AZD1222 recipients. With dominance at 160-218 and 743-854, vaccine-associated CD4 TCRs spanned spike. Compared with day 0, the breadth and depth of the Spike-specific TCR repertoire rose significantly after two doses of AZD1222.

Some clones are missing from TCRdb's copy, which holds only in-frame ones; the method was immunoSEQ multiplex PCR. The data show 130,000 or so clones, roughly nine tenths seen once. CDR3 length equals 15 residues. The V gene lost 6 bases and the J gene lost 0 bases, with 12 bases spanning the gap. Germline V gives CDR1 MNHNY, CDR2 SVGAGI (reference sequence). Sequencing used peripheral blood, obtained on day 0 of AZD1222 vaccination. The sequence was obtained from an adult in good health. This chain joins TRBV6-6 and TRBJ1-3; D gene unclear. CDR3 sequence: CASSDPWSSGNTIYF. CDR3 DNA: TGTGCCAGCAGCGACCCCTGGAGCTCTGGAAACACCATATATTTT.